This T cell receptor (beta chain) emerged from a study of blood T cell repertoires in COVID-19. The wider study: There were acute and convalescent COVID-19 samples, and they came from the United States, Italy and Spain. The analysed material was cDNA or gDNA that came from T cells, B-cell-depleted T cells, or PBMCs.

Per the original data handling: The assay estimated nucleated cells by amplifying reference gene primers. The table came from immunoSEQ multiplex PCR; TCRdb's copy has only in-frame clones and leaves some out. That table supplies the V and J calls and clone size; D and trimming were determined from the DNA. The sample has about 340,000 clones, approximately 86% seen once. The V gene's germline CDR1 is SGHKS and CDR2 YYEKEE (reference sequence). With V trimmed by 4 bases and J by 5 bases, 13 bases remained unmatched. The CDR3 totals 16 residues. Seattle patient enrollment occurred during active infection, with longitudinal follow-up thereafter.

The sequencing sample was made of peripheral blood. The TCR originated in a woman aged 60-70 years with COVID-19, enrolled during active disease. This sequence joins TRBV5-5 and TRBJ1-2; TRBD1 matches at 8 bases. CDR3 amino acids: CASSPIHERTGYGYTF. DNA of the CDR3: TGTGCCAGCAGCCCAATCCACGAACGGACAGGGTATGGCTACACCTTC.